The 17 T cell receptor beta chains listed next were all sequenced from one sample in a study of blood T cell repertoires in COVID-19. Sequenced by immunoSEQ multiplex PCR; TCRdb stores in-frame clones only, minus some. The sample lists approximately 110,000 clones, 75% to 90% seen once, with 5.5% in the top ten. Sequenced input: peripheral blood. The receptors were sampled from a woman aged 60-75 years with COVID-19, enrolled during active disease.

This sequence joins TRBV9 and TRBJ2-7; 9 bases line up with TRBD1. The CDR3 length is 15 residues. The V gene end was trimmed by 4 bases and the J gene end by 2 bases; junction bases not matched to a gene: 7. Germline values: CDR1 SGDLS, CDR2 YYNGEE. Here the CDR3 DNA reads TGTGCCAGCAGCTTAACCGGGACAGGGACCTACGAGCAGTACTTC. This gives the protein CASSLTGTGTYEQYF.

The chain carries TRBV10-3 and TRBJ1-1; D might be TRBD1 (5 bases). The CDR3 runs 13 residues. V gave up 11 bases and J gave up 0 bases, with 13 bases separating them. Germline V gives CDR1 ENHRY, CDR2 SYGVKD. CDR3 DNA: TGTGCCTCCGGGGGGACGGTGAACACTGAAGCTTTCTTT. Residues: CASGGTVNTEAFF.

The chain joins TRBV18 to TRBJ1-2; D is unresolved. The V and J ends lost 3 bases and 2 bases respectively, with 7 bases between them. The germline CDR1 and CDR2 sequences are KGHSH and LQKENI. The CDR3 has 13 amino acids. CDR3 in DNA: TGTGCCAGCTCACCGGGCGGGAACTATGGCTACACCTTC. Its protein product is CASSPGGNYGYTF.

The V gene is TRBV7-8, the J gene TRBJ2-5; TRBD2 agrees at 8 bases. The germline V gene has CDR1 SGHVS and CDR2 FQNEAQ. This CDR3 is built from 17 residues. V lost 0 bases, J lost 1 base, and 7 bases stayed unmatched. As DNA, the CDR3 is TGTGCCAGCAGCTTAGCGGCCCTAGCGGGTACCCAAGAGACCCAGTACTTC. Amino acids: CASSLAALAGTQETQYF.

The genes are TRBV28 and TRBJ1-5; possible D gene TRBD1, 5 bases. The V end was cut by 6 bases, the J end by 7 bases, with 13 bases between. The CDR3 loop spans 13 amino acids. Germline-derived CDR1 and CDR2 are MDHEN and SYDVKM. CDR3 in amino acids: CASRSIGGQPQHF. CDR3 coding DNA: TGTGCCAGCAGGTCGATCGGGGGACAGCCCCAGCATTTT.

The chain links TRBV5-1 to TRBJ2-7; D remains ambiguous. Germline CDR1 is SGHRS and CDR2 is YFSETQ. Trimming shortened V by 3 bases and J by 4 bases, and 5 bases separated the two germline ends. The CDR3 has 11 residues. The CDR3 is CASSSEYEQYF. The CDR3 DNA follows: TGCGCCAGCAGCTCTGAGTACGAGCAGTACTTC.

A few counts support this clone. CDR3 loop: CASSTRTGYDGYTF. The CDR3 bases are TGTGCCAGCAGCACCCGGACAGGGTACGATGGCTACACCTTC. The rearrangement uses TRBV11-2 and TRBJ1-2; 8 bases align to TRBD1. In germline, CDR1 is SGHAT, CDR2 FQNNGV. This CDR3 is 14 amino acids long. The V segment lost 5 bases and the J segment 6 bases; nucleotides outside the gene matches: 8.

The chain couples TRBV7-3 to TRBJ2-6; TRBD2 matches at 7 bases. The CDR3 length is 15 residues. With 3 bases clipped from V and 2 bases from J, the junction kept 1 base outside the gene matches. Germline loops: CDR1 SGHTA, CDR2 FQGTGA. CDR3 region: CASSLGGPGANVLTF. CDR3 in DNA: TGTGCCAGCAGCTTGGGAGGGCCTGGGGCCAACGTCCTGACTTTC.

The CDR3 DNA reads as TGTGCCAGCAGCTTAGCCGACTCCGGGACAGGCTCCTACGAGCAGTACTTC. It codes for CASSLADSGTGSYEQYF. The chain combines TRBV11-2 with TRBJ2-7; 8 bases match TRBD1. The CDR3 totals 17 residues. V gave up 1 base and J gave up 0 bases; unmatched junction bases: 8. Germline assignment: CDR1 SGHAT and CDR2 FQNNGV.

CDR3 bases: TGTGCCAGCAGCTTAGTCCCTAACGAAGACTATGGCTACACCTTC. Encoded protein: CASSLVPNEDYGYTF. This chain links TRBV7-9 with TRBJ1-2, with D uncertain. The CDR3 has 15 residues. Trimming took off 1 base at V and 3 bases at J, with 12 bases between the two ends. CDR1 and CDR2 (germline): SEHNR, FQNEAQ (reference sequence).

The rearrangement links TRBV12-5 to TRBJ1-1; tentative D call: TRBD1 (5 bases). The germline V gene has CDR1 LGHNT and CDR2 FRNRAP. There are 15 residues in the CDR3. With 0 bases removed from V and 6 bases from J, the gap between germline ends came to 14 bases. In nucleotides, the CDR3 is TGTGCTAGTGGTTTGGTAGGGGCCGGTCGGGCTGAAGCTTTCTTT. This sequence encodes CASGLVGAGRAEAFF.

The V and J genes are TRBV3-1 (or the pseudogene TRBV3-2) and TRBJ2-2, with 10 bases matching TRBD2. V shed 5 bases and J 5 bases; nucleotides not matched to a gene: 8. Germline-derived CDR1 and CDR2 are LGHDT and YNNKEL (reference sequence). The CDR3 is 16 amino acids. The CDR3 DNA reads TGTGCCAGCAGCTCCAAACTAGCGGGGCGGACCGGGGAGCTGTTTTTT. It translates to CASSSKLAGRTGELFF.

The table lists this clone with many counts. The genes are TRBV6-2 or TRBV6-3 and TRBJ1-5; no reliable D call. The CDR3 covers 13 residues. The germline V gene encodes CDR1 MNHEY and CDR2 SVGEGT. Trimming stripped 5 bases from V and 6 bases from J, with 11 bases between. CDR3 residues: CASSPRLGQPQHF. The CDR3 DNA is TGTGCCAGCAGTCCGAGACTGGGTCAGCCCCAGCATTTT.

The CDR3 spells CSVEEGTGGSYEQYF. The CDR3 nucleotides read TGCAGCGTTGAAGAAGGGACAGGGGGCTCCTACGAGCAGTACTTC. V and J are TRBV29-1 and TRBJ2-7; 11 nucleotides agree with TRBD1. Germline V gene sequence: CDR1 SQVTM, CDR2 ANQGSEA. The CDR3 spans 15 residues. J lost 0 bases, V lost 0 bases, and 1 base had no gene match.

The sample holds one count of this clone. DNA of the CDR3: TGTGCCAGCAGCTTATTCGGGCAGGGGGCAACTAATGAAAAACTGTTTTTT. This gives the protein CASSLFGQGATNEKLFF. The chain is built from TRBV7-9 and TRBJ1-4; 7 bases agree with TRBD1. The CDR3 extends over 17 amino acids. The germline V gene encodes CDR1 SEHNR and CDR2 FQNEAQ (reference sequence). With 2 bases clipped from V and 0 bases from J, the junction kept 6 bases outside the gene matches.

The chain combines TRBV2 with TRBJ2-7; 10 bases fit TRBD1. V lost 3 bases, J lost 4 bases, and 3 bases stayed unmatched. Germline CDR1 reads SNHLY; CDR2 reads FYNNEI. This CDR3 is built from 14 residues. CDR3 sequence: CASSDRTGGYEQYF. CDR3 DNA: TGTGCCAGCAGTGACCGGACAGGGGGATACGAGCAGTACTTC. The full variable domain, rest sourced from reference TRBV2 and TRBJ2-7, is EPEVTQTPSHQVTQMGQEVILRCVPISNHLYFYWYRQILGQKVEFLVSFYNNEISEKSEIFDDQFSVERPDGSNFTLKIRSTKLEDSAMYFCASSDRTGGYEQYFGPGTRLTVT.

V usage is TRBV24-1 and J usage is TRBJ2-3; 8 nucleotides agree with TRBD2. Germline V gene data show CDR1 as KGHDR and CDR2 as SFDVKD. This CDR3 region has 16 residues. Germline trimming cut 4 bases from V and 3 bases from J; bases unmatched to any gene: 8. This chain's CDR3 is CATSDPGGPSTDTQYF. As DNA, the CDR3 is TGTGCCACCAGTGACCCGGGGGGGCCTAGTACAGATACGCAGTATTTT.